These 7 T cell receptor beta chains came from one sample sequenced in a study of shared clonotypes between healthy human individuals. Repertoires were generated with immunoSEQ multiplex PCR, while TCRdb's copy carries only in-frame clones and drops some. The table shows millions of clones, with about 95% occurring only once. Naive-designated CD8 cells lacked CD45RO, were positively enriched for CCR7, and omitted terminally differentiated effector memory CD45RA+ cells. The specimen was naive CD8+ T cells sorted from blood. The receptors were gathered from a man in his late teens or twenties in good health.

The chain employs TRBV2 and TRBJ1-1; D is undetermined. CDR1 is SNHLY and CDR2 is FYNNEI in the germline V gene. This CDR3 is 12 amino acids long. Trimming took off 9 bases at V and 4 bases at J, with 12 bases between the two ends. CDR3 loop: CARDGSSTEAFF. DNA of the CDR3: TGTGCCAGAGACGGTTCAAGCACTGAAGCTTTCTTT.

In the case of this clone: The sample carries other DNA sequences with the same CDR3. The V call is TRBV19, the J call TRBJ2-7; D is possibly TRBD1 (6 bases). V was pared by 1 base and J by 3 bases, with 7 bases between. CDR3 size: 13 residues. In germline, CDR1 is LNHDA, CDR2 SQIVND (reference sequence). DNA for the CDR3: TGTGCCAGTAGTATAGCCAGGGGCTACGAGCAGTACTTC. This translates into CASSIARGYEQYF.

The chain couples TRBV5-4 to TRBJ1-6; D may be TRBD1 (5 bases). The CDR3 is 15 residues long. Germline V gene sequence: CDR1 SGHNT, CDR2 YYREEE (reference sequence). V lost 0 bases and J lost 5, with 9 bases in between. The CDR3: CASSLDTGHNSPLHF. The CDR3 DNA is TGTGCCAGCAGCTTGGACACAGGTCATAATTCACCCCTCCACTTT.

The chain links TRBV4-1 to TRBJ2-7; 9 bases fit TRBD2. Germline values: CDR1 MGHRA, CDR2 YSYEKL. V was pared by 4 bases and J by 2 bases, with 9 bases of the junction left unmatched. This CDR3 has 16 amino acids. The CDR3: CASSPLAGGDPYEQYF. The CDR3 region has the DNA TGCGCCAGCAGCCCACTTGCGGGAGGGGACCCCTACGAGCAGTACTTC.

The J gene is TRBJ1-1, the V gene TRBV5-1, with 8 positions matching TRBD1. Per the germline V gene, CDR1 is SGHRS and CDR2 is YFSETQ. J lost 0 bases, V lost 3 bases, and 4 bases had no gene match. The CDR3 consists of 15 residues. CDR3 DNA: TGCGCCAGCAGCTCTCCGGGACAGGTGAACACTGAAGCTTTCTTT. Protein product: CASSSPGQVNTEAFF.

V usage is TRBV6-5 and J usage is TRBJ1-1; 8 nucleotides match TRBD1. V dropped 5 bases and J dropped 4; count of bases not matched to a gene: 3. CDR1 MNHEY and CDR2 SVGAGI come from the germline V gene. The CDR3 length is 13 residues. The chain's CDR3 is CASSSTGGTEAFF. The CDR3 nucleotides are TGTGCCAGCAGTAGTACAGGGGGCACTGAAGCTTTCTTT.

This clone was seen only a few times. J is TRBJ1-5 and V is TRBV5-6; the D is unclear. The CDR3 loop spans 15 amino acids. V was cut by 4 bases and J by 0 bases, with 11 bases left in between. The germline V gene encodes CDR1 SGHDT and CDR2 YYEEEE. This chain's CDR3 is CASSRAGYSNQPQHF. The CDR3 DNA sequence: TGTGCCAGCAGCCGAGCGGGGTATAGCAATCAGCCCCAGCATTTT.